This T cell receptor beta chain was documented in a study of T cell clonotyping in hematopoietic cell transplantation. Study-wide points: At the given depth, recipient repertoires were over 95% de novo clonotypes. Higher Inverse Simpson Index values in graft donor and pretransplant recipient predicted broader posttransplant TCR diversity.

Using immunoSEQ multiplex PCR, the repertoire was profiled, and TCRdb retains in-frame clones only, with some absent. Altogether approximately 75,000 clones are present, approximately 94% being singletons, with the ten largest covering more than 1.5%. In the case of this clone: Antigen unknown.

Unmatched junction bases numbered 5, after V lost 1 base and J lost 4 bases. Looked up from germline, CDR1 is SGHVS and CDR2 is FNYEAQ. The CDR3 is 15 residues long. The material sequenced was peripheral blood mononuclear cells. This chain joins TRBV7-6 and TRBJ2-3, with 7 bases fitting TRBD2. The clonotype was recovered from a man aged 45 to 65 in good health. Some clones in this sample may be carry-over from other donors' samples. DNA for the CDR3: TGTGCCAGCAGCTTAGGTCTCGGGGGGTCAGATACGCAGTATTTT. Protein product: CASSLGLGGSDTQYF.